A selection of T cell receptor beta chains follows, all from one sample in a study of cytomegalovirus exposure and HLA in healthy donors. Repertoires were generated with immunoSEQ multiplex PCR, while TCRdb's copy carries only in-frame clones and drops some. Among about 230,000 clones listed, about 85% were seen once. The source material was PBMCs. Receptors were obtained from a girl aged 2 to 9 in good health and CMV-seronegative. The CDR3 runs from the conserved cysteine through the conserved F or W. The order of the fields is V gene, J gene, CDR3 protein.

v_call: TRBV6-6
j_call: TRBJ1-2
cdr3_aa: CASSYSQVGAGGYTF

v_call: TRBV7-9
j_call: TRBJ2-3
cdr3_aa: CASSLDRATDTQYF

v_call: TRBV27
j_call: TRBJ2-6
cdr3_aa: CASRPGDTSFVGANVLTF

v_call: TRBV11-2
j_call: TRBJ2-3
cdr3_aa: CASSSRDREDTQYF

v_call: TRBV19
j_call: TRBJ2-4
cdr3_aa: CASSSTGAKNIQYF

v_call: TRBV9
j_call: TRBJ2-7
cdr3_aa: CASSVGRESGYEQYF

v_call: TRBV29-1
j_call: TRBJ1-2
cdr3_aa: CGIGRIASGQVGDYGYTF

v_call: TRBV11-2
j_call: TRBJ2-5
cdr3_aa: CASSAGVETQYF

v_call: TRBV9
j_call: TRBJ1-1
cdr3_aa: CASSRTGWEAFF

v_call: TRBV5-5
j_call: TRBJ2-7
cdr3_aa: CASTRRGGSSYEQYF

v_call: TRBV5-1
j_call: TRBJ2-2
cdr3_aa: CASSLVANRVTGELFF

v_call: TRBV7-9
j_call: TRBJ1-1
cdr3_aa: CASSLRQGGEAFF

v_call: TRBV27
j_call: TRBJ1-2
cdr3_aa: CASSFRPGQGTYGYTF

v_call: TRBV7-3
j_call: TRBJ1-1
cdr3_aa: CASSLFVTHRVTEAFF

v_call: TRBV9
j_call: TRBJ2-2
cdr3_aa: CASSTRTGSGELFF

v_call: TRBV2
j_call: TRBJ1-2
cdr3_aa: CASSEARQGGKYGYTF

v_call: TRBV4-2
j_call: TRBJ1-3
cdr3_aa: CASSQDVTSGGTIYF

v_call: TRBV7-8
j_call: TRBJ2-1
cdr3_aa: CNTPRDNEQFF

v_call: TRBV19
j_call: TRBJ2-3
cdr3_aa: CASRFGGADTQYF

v_call: TRBV7-9
j_call: TRBJ1-1
cdr3_aa: CASRSLQGPNTEAFF

v_call: TRBV13
j_call: TRBJ2-7
cdr3_aa: CASSPGGSGYEQYF

v_call: TRBV5-1
j_call: TRBJ2-7
cdr3_aa: CASSITTSGPYEQYF

v_call: TRBV11-3
j_call: TRBJ2-1
cdr3_aa: CASGTTSLNEQFF

v_call: TRBV29-1
j_call: TRBJ2-7
cdr3_aa: CSVETGGINEQYF

v_call: TRBV2
j_call: TRBJ2-7
cdr3_aa: CASRGARDRGDEQYF

v_call: TRBV27
j_call: TRBJ1-6
cdr3_aa: CASSRQSSYNSPLHF

v_call: TRBV18
j_call: TRBJ1-1
cdr3_aa: CASSPKHVNTEAFF

v_call: TRBV28
j_call: TRBJ1-2
cdr3_aa: CASRHRDNYGYTF

v_call: TRBV7-9
j_call: TRBJ1-4
cdr3_aa: CASSRTGENEKLFF

v_call: TRBV5-1
j_call: TRBJ1-2
cdr3_aa: CASSTPGQGYYGYTF

v_call: TRBV6-1
j_call: TRBJ1-3
cdr3_aa: CASGDRGLRVTIYF

v_call: TRBV30
j_call: TRBJ1-1
cdr3_aa: CAWSVQDITEAFF

v_call: TRBV9
j_call: TRBJ2-2
cdr3_aa: CASSGTSGYSGELFF

v_call: TRBV6-1
j_call: TRBJ2-3
cdr3_aa: CASESPNRQNTQYF

v_call: TRBV2
j_call: TRBJ1-2
cdr3_aa: CASSERGTWGYTF

v_call: TRBV11-2
j_call: TRBJ2-5
cdr3_aa: CASSLVSGGAETQYF

v_call: TRBV6-5
j_call: TRBJ2-7
cdr3_aa: CASSYSLSLGGEQYF

v_call: TRBV5-1
j_call: TRBJ2-7
cdr3_aa: CASSERSPYEQYF

v_call: TRBV5-1
j_call: TRBJ2-1
cdr3_aa: CASSYEVAGVNEQFF

v_call: TRBV9
j_call: TRBJ2-1
cdr3_aa: CASSVAGGPDNEQFF

v_call: TRBV27
j_call: TRBJ2-6
cdr3_aa: CASRGGVTGANVLTF

v_call: TRBV6-5
j_call: TRBJ2-3
cdr3_aa: CASSHLAGTTDTQYF

v_call: TRBV4-2
j_call: TRBJ1-2
cdr3_aa: CASSQAGQGAGGYTF

v_call: TRBV5-1
j_call: TRBJ1-1
cdr3_aa: CASSLARSGYTEAFF

v_call: TRBV2
j_call: TRBJ1-2
cdr3_aa: CASRDRGTSYGYTF

v_call: TRBV7-9
j_call: TRBJ2-1
cdr3_aa: CASSQIASSYNEQFF

v_call: TRBV4-1
j_call: TRBJ1-2
cdr3_aa: CASSTFDGNYGYTF

v_call: TRBV5-4
j_call: TRBJ2-6
cdr3_aa: CASTSGTSGLALSGANVLTF

v_call: TRBV19
j_call: TRBJ1-5
cdr3_aa: CASSIPRGSQPQHF

v_call: TRBV5-6
j_call: TRBJ2-4
cdr3_aa: CASSQLTGMNIQYF

v_call: TRBV30
j_call: TRBJ1-6
cdr3_aa: CAWRGDRAAGSPLHF